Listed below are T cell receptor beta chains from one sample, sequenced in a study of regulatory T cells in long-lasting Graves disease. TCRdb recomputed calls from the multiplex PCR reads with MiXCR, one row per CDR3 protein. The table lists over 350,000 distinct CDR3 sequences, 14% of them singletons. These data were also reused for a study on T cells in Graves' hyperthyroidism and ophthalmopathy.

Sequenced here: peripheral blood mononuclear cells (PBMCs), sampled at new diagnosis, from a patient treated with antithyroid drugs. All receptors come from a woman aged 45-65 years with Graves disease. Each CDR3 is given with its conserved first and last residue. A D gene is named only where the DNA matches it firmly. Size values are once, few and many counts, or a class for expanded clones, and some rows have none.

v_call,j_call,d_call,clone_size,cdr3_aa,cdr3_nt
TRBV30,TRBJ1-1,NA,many,CAWSTGLHTEAFF,TGTGCCTGGAGTACAGGGTTGCACACTGAAGCTTTCTTT
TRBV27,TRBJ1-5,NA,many,CASSPRSGSLSNQPQHF,TGTGCCAGCAGTCCCCGTAGCGGGAGCCTTAGCAATCAGCCCCAGCATTTT
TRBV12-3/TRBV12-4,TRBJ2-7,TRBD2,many,CASSPMTSVDEQYF,TGTGCCAGCAGTCCAATGACTAGCGTGGACGAGCAGTACTTC
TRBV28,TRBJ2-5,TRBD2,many,CASSLAGVVETQYF,TGTGCCAGCAGTTTGGCGGGGGTGGTAGAGACCCAGTACTTC
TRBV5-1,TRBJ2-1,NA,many,CASSLVGLANYNEQFF,TGCGCCAGCAGCTTGGTTGGGCTAGCGAATTACAATGAGCAGTTCTTC
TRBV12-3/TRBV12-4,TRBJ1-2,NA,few,CASSDSGAGGYTF,TGTGCCAGCAGCGACTCAGGGGCGGGAGGCTACACCTTC
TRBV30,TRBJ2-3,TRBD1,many,CAWSRGQGPDTQYF,TGTGCCTGGAGTAGGGGACAGGGTCCAGATACGCAGTATTTT
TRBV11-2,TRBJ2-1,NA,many,CASSPAGSGSYNEQFF,TGTGCCAGCAGCCCCGCGGGGAGCGGCTCCTACAATGAGCAGTTCTTC
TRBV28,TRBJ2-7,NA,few,CASSKPEVSYEQYF,TGTGCCAGCAGTAAACCAGAGGTATCCTACGAGCAGTACTTC
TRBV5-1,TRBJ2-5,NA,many,CASSLGDKAGETQYF,TGCGCCAGCAGCTTGGGAGACAAGGCGGGTGAGACCCAGTACTTC
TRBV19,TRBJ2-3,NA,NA,CASRPRGAGDTQYF,TGTGCCAGCCGCCCCCGTGGCGCAGGGGATACGCAGTATTTT
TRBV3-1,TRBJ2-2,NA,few,CASSQERRQTELFF,TGTGCCAGCAGCCAAGAACGGAGGCAGACAGAGCTGTTTTTT
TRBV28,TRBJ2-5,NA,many,CASSFGVQGPQETQYF,TGTGCCAGCAGTTTTGGGGTTCAAGGGCCCCAAGAGACCCAGTACTTC
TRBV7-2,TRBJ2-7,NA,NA,CASSLDYFYWQYF,TGTGCCAGCAGCCTCGACTATTTTTACTGGCAGTACTTC
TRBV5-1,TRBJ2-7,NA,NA,CASRRSGNPSYEQYF,TGCGCCAGCAGACGATCCGGCAACCCTTCCTACGAGCAGTACTTC
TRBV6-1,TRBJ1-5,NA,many,CASKGGRNQPQHF,TGTGCCAGCAAAGGGGGACGTAATCAGCCCCAGCATTTT
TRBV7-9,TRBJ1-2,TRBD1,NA,CAGSSGGGGYGYTF,TGTGCCGGCAGCTCAGGGGGCGGGGGCTATGGCTACACCTTC
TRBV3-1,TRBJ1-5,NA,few,CASSQEGSSQPQHF,TGTGCCAGCAGCCAGGAGGGTTCCAGTCAGCCCCAGCATTTT
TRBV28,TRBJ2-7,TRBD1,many,CASSLPPGTGINEQYF,TGTGCCAGCAGTTTACCCCCCGGGACAGGGATAAACGAGCAGTACTTC
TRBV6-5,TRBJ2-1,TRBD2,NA,CASSYSAPGRGRSFF,TGTGCCAGCAGTTACTCGGCTCCCGGTCGCGGGAGAAGCTTCTTC
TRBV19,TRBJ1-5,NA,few,CASSIWGSNQPQHF,TGTGCCAGTAGTATCTGGGGTAGCAATCAGCCCCAGCATTTT
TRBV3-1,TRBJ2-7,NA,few,CASSQSTISSGEQYF,TGTGCCAGCAGCCAAAGTACTATATCGTCCGGGGAGCAGTACTTC
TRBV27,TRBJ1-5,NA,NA,CASKNTGLNQPQHF,TGTGCCAGCAAAAATACAGGGCTCAATCAGCCCCAGCATTTT
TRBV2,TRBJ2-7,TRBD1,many,CASSFWTGQAGYEQYF,TGTGCCAGCAGTTTTTGGACGGGACAGGCGGGCTACGAGCAGTACTTC
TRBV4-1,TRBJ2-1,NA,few,CASSQDGVGLYNEQFF,TGCGCCAGCAGCCAAGATGGTGTCGGTCTATACAATGAGCAGTTCTTC
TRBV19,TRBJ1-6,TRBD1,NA,CASSIGDSPTTSSYNSPLHF,TGTGCCAGTAGTATAGGGGACAGCCCAACCACCAGCTCCTATAATTCACCCCTCCACTTT
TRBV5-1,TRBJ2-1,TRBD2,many,CASRYGLAGVLATSTEQFF,TGCGCCAGCAGATACGGACTAGCGGGAGTGTTGGCTACATCCACTGAGCAGTTCTTC
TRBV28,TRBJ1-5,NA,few,CASLTLLGVGQPQHF,TGTGCCAGCCTCACCTTGCTGGGGGTCGGGCAGCCCCAGCATTTT
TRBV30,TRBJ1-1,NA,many,CAWRFSSLDTEAFF,TGTGCCTGGAGGTTCAGCTCCCTTGACACTGAAGCTTTCTTT
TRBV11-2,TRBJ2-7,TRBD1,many,CASSGSGGGSGYEQYF,TGTGCCAGCAGCGGATCAGGGGGCGGTTCTGGCTACGAGCAGTACTTC
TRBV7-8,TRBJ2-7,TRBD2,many,CASSSRRGTSFYEQYF,TGTGCCAGCAGCTCTAGACGGGGGACTAGCTTCTACGAGCAGTACTTC
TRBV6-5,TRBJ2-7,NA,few,CASSYSREQGTYEQYF,TGTGCCAGCAGTTACTCGCGTGAACAGGGTACCTACGAGCAGTACTTC
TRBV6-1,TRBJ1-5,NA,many,CASSALGTNNQPQHF,TGTGCCAGCAGCGCTTTAGGGACCAACAATCAGCCCCAGCATTTT
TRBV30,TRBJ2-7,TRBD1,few,CAWNHGQGRVEQYF,TGTGCCTGGAACCATGGACAGGGTAGGGTCGAGCAGTACTTC
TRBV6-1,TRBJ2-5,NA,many,CASRPGLPVRETQYF,TGTGCCAGCAGGCCGGGACTCCCCGTTCGGGAGACCCAGTACTTC
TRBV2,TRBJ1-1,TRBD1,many,CASSAGGYTEAFF,TGTGCCAGCAGTGCAGGGGGCTATACTGAAGCTTTCTTT
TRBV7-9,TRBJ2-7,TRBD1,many,CASSPRATGNDEQYF,TGTGCCAGCAGCCCCCGCGCGACAGGGAACGACGAGCAGTACTTC
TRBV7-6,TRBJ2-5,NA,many,CASSGGRQETQYF,TGTGCCAGCAGCGGGGGAAGGCAGGAGACCCAGTACTTC
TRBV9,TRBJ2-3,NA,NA,CASSVGRGGQATDTQYF,TGTGCCAGCAGCGTAGGTAGGGGGGGGCAGGCTACAGATACGCAGTATTTT
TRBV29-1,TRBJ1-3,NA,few,CSVVQDSGNTIYF,TGCAGCGTTGTACAGGACTCTGGAAACACCATATATTTT
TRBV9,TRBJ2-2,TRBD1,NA,CASSAWSGTGVTGELFF,TGTGCCAGCAGCGCGTGGTCCGGGACAGGGGTCACCGGGGAGCTGTTTTTT
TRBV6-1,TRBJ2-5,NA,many,CASRPPGEETQYF,TGTGCCAGCAGGCCCCCAGGGGAAGAGACCCAGTACTTC
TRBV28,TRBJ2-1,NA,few,CASSLFSGEIYNEQFF,TGTGCCAGCAGTTTATTCTCTGGGGAGATATACAATGAGCAGTTCTTC
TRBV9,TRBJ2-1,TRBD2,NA,CASSGSAGGTDEQFF,TGTGCCAGCAGCGGAAGTGCGGGAGGGACGGATGAGCAGTTCTTC
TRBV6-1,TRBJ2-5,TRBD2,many,CASSEPGRAGETQYF,TGTGCCAGCAGTGAACCCGGGAGGGCCGGGGAGACCCAGTACTTC
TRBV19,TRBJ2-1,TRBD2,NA,CASSANPTSGVDPYNEQFF,TGTGCCAGTAGTGCTAATCCTACTAGCGGGGTCGATCCATACAATGAGCAGTTCTTC
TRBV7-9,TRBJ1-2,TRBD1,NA,CASSLAVDRGSHGYTF,TGTGCCAGCAGCTTAGCAGTGGACAGGGGGTCCCATGGCTACACCTTC
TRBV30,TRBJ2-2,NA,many,CAWQLTARWTGELFF,TGTGCCTGGCAGCTTACGGCGCGATGGACCGGGGAGCTGTTTTTT
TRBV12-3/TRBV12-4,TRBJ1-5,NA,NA,CASSTTGYIGQPQHF,TGTGCCAGCAGCACCACAGGGTATATTGGTCAGCCCCAGCATTTT
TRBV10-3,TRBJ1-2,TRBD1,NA,CAISEEIDAQGARNGYTF,TGTGCCATCAGTGAGGAGATCGATGCGCAGGGGGCGCGAAATGGCTACACCTTC
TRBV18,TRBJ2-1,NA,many,CASSPSGEVYEQFF,TGTGCCAGCTCACCGTCAGGGGAGGTATACGAGCAGTTCTTC
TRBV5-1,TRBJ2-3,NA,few,CASSVTGATGTDTQYF,TGCGCCAGCAGCGTAACAGGAGCAACTGGCACAGATACGCAGTATTTT
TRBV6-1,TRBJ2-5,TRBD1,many,CASTRQGVETQYF,TGTGCCAGCACCCGACAGGGTGTAGAGACCCAGTACTTC
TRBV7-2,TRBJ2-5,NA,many,CASSLQTSQETQYF,TGTGCCAGCAGCTTGCAGACGAGCCAAGAGACCCAGTACTTC
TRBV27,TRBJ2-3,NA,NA,CASSLEPGTGADTQYF,TGTGCCAGCAGTTTAGAGCCAGGAACTGGGGCAGATACGCAGTATTTT
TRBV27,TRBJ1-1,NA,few,CATTRGGSSEAFF,TGTGCCACCACGCGGGGGGGCTCGTCTGAAGCTTTCTTT
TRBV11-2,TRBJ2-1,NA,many,CASSFLLVDNEQFF,TGTGCCAGCAGCTTCCTCTTGGTGGACAATGAGCAGTTCTTC
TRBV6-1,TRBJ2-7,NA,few,CASRMVGTLYEQYF,TGTGCCAGCCGGATGGTGGGGACGCTCTACGAGCAGTACTTC